These T cell receptor beta chains were read from a single sample in a study of T-cell memory formation after mild COVID-19. TCRdb used MiXCR to reprocess the 5' RACE reads, holding one entry per CDR3 protein. The data show 110,000 to 150,000 distinct CDR3 sequences, around 14% seen once. Material: PBMCs or a T cell subset sorted from them (not recorded which). These receptors were obtained from an adult woman who had mild COVID-19 (a few samples of this study predate the infection). Cell type and time point are not known. Each CDR3 is given with its conserved first and last residue. The D gene is left open where the match is weak. Clone size appears in some rows only: once, few, many, or a class for an expanded clone.

13	TRBV9	-	TRBJ1-1	-	TGTGCCAGCAGCACCACAGCGAACACTGAAGCTTTCTTT	CASSTTANTEAFF
15	TRBV28	few	TRBJ2-1	TRBD2	TGTGCCAGCAGTTTGAGTAGCGGGGGATGGAATGAGCAGTTCTTC	CASSLSSGGWNEQFF
15	TRBV7-6	many	TRBJ2-2	TRBD2	TGTGCCAGCAGCTTAGGGACTAGCGGCACCGGGGAGCTGTTTTTT	CASSLGTSGTGELFF
15	TRBV3-1	-	TRBJ2-1	-	TGTGCCAGCAGCCAAGAAGCGCAGGGGATGGATGAGCAGTTCTTC	CASSQEAQGMDEQFF
15	TRBV15	few	TRBJ2-1	TRBD2	TGTGCCACCAGCAGAGAACCAGCGGGAGCGAATGAGCAGTTCTTC	CATSREPAGANEQFF
16	TRBV7-2	-	TRBJ2-5	-	TGTGCCAGCAGCCCTGGGATTGGGCCCTTGGGGGAGACCCAGTACTTC	CASSPGIGPLGETQYF
16	TRBV7-3	few	TRBJ2-2	-	TGTGCCAGCAGCTTAACGTTCAGGGACGGCACCGGGGAGCTGTTTTTT	CASSLTFRDGTGELFF
16	TRBV12-3/TRBV12-4	many	TRBJ2-3	-	TGTGCCAGCAGTTTATCTTCGGGCTTTCGCACAGATACGCAGTATTTT	CASSLSSGFRTDTQYF
15	TRBV9	few	TRBJ1-3	-	TGTGCCAGCAGCTATACTATTTCCTCTGGAAACACCATATATTTT	CASSYTISSGNTIYF
17	TRBV9	-	TRBJ1-2	-	TGTGCCAGCAGCGTCGCGGATGATGGGGGAACGGACTATGGCTACACCTTC	CASSVADDGGTDYGYTF
16	TRBV12-3/TRBV12-4	-	TRBJ2-1	TRBD2	TGTGCCAGCAGTTTAGGGCTAGCGGGGTCGAGAAATGAGCAGTTCTTC	CASSLGLAGSRNEQFF
15	TRBV7-9	few	TRBJ1-1	-	TGTGCCAGCAGCTCTCCGAGGGATCCTTACACTGAAGCTTTCTTT	CASSSPRDPYTEAFF
15	TRBV7-9	many	TRBJ2-4	-	TGTGCCAGCAGCTCGGACTCTCTAGCCAAAAACATTCAGTACTTC	CASSSDSLAKNIQYF
14	TRBV18	few	TRBJ1-1	TRBD1	TGTGCCAGCTCACCGGGACAGGGGTACACTGAAGCTTTCTTT	CASSPGQGYTEAFF
16	TRBV11-2	-	TRBJ1-5	TRBD1	TGTGCCAGCAGCCCGGGGAGACAGGGGGCCGATCAGCCCCAGCATTTT	CASSPGRQGADQPQHF
15	TRBV2	-	TRBJ2-1	-	TGTGCCAGCAGCGAAGGTACGGGAGCCCCCAATGAGCAGTTCTTC	CASSEGTGAPNEQFF
14	TRBV7-9	-	TRBJ2-7	-	TGTGCCAGCAGCTTAGACCCTTTACCCTACGAGCAGTACTTC	CASSLDPLPYEQYF
15	TRBV7-9	few	TRBJ2-3	TRBD2	TGTGCCAGCTCTACTAGCGGCCCTAGCACAGATACGCAGTATTTT	CASSTSGPSTDTQYF
16	TRBV27	once	TRBJ1-2	TRBD1	TGTGCCAGCAGTTTATCGATCGTACAGGGGGACTATGGCTACACCTTC	CASSLSIVQGDYGYTF
17	TRBV2	many	TRBJ2-5	TRBD2	TGTGCCAGCAGCGTGACTAGCGGGGAACCTTGGGTAGAGACCCAGTACTTC	CASSVTSGEPWVETQYF
12	TRBV6-5	many	TRBJ1-2	-	TGTGCCAGCGGAGGGGTATACTATGGCTACACCTTC	CASGGVYYGYTF
16	TRBV4-3	-	TRBJ2-7	TRBD2	TGCGCCAGCAGCCGGGACCGGACTAGCGGCTCCTACGAGCAGTACTTC	CASSRDRTSGSYEQYF
15	TRBV18	few	TRBJ2-5	-	TGTGCCAGCTCACCGAGGGACACACGAGGGGAGACCCAGTACTTC	CASSPRDTRGETQYF
14	TRBV27	-	TRBJ1-5	-	TGTGCCAGCAGTTCAACTGGGGTGTCCCAGCCCCAGCATTTT	CASSSTGVSQPQHF
15	TRBV12-5	few	TRBJ1-5	-	TGTGCTAGTGGTCCCAAGGACGGAGGCAATCAGCCCCAGCATTTT	CASGPKDGGNQPQHF
16	TRBV14	many	TRBJ1-1	-	TGTGCCAGCAGCCAAGTCCTAGGACAGATGAACACTGAAGCTTTCTTT	CASSQVLGQMNTEAFF
18	TRBV11-2	-	TRBJ2-3	TRBD2	TGTGCCAGCAGCTTAGGACTTACGCGGGGGGGCCGGATCGATACGCAGTATTTT	CASSLGLTRGGRIDTQYF
14	TRBV5-5	few	TRBJ1-1	-	TGTGCCAGCAGCTCAACCCCAGGGAACACTGAAGCTTTCTTT	CASSSTPGNTEAFF
14	TRBV6-5	many	TRBJ1-1	-	TGTGCCAGCATGGGCCTGGACGTCCTCCCAGGGGCTTTCTTT	CASMGLDVLPGAFF
13	TRBV30	-	TRBJ2-7	TRBD1	TGTGCCTGGGACCCCGGGACAGGTATAGAGCAGTACTTC	CAWDPGTGIEQYF
15	TRBV5-1	many	TRBJ2-1	TRBD2	TGCGCCAGCAGCTTAGGAGCGGGGAATAAGAATGAGCAGTTCTTC	CASSLGAGNKNEQFF
16	TRBV9	-	TRBJ2-3	-	TGTGCCAGCAGCGTCTTATCGGAGGGGGGCGCGGATACGCAGTATTTT	CASSVLSEGGADTQYF
16	TRBV4-1	few	TRBJ1-5	-	TGCGCCAGCAGCCGGAGTGTGGGAGATAGCAATCAGCCCCAGCATTTT	CASSRSVGDSNQPQHF
14	TRBV24-1	many	TRBJ2-4	-	TGTGCCACCAGTGATGACGAGTGGACGGACATTCAGTACTTC	CATSDDEWTDIQYF